What follows are 12 T cell receptor beta chains derived from one specimen sequenced in a study of T cell responses to AZD1222 COVID-19 vaccine. Only in-frame clones appear in the TCRdb table, and some are missing; sequencing was by immunoSEQ multiplex PCR. Here the sample spans about 120,000 clones, around nine tenths being singletons. This specimen was peripheral blood, taken on day 0 of AZD1222 vaccination. The receptors stem from an adult in good health.

V and J are TRBV5-1 and TRBJ2-1; 12 positions agree with TRBD1. CDR1 and CDR2 (germline): SGHRS, YFSETQ. The CDR3 is 16 residues long. Trimming cost V 0 bases and J 8 bases; bases outside gene matches: 6. CDR3 DNA sequence: TGCGCCAGCAGCTTGGCTGGGACAGGGGGCTTGGATGAGCAGTTCTTC. It specifies CASSLAGTGGLDEQFF.

The chain uses TRBV29-1 and TRBJ2-3; TRBD2 agrees at 7 bases. Germline V CDR1 and CDR2: SQVTM, ANQGSEA. CDR3 length: 15 amino acids. Unmatched junction bases numbered 15, after V lost 7 bases and J lost 5 bases. CDR3 amino acids: CSATPAGGSLDTQYF. The CDR3 DNA reads as TGCAGCGCCACGCCGGCGGGCGGGAGCTTAGATACGCAGTATTTT.

The chain employs TRBV29-1 and TRBJ1-5; tentatively, D is TRBD1 (5 bases). CDR3 length equals 13 residues. V shed 7 bases and J shed 5 bases, with 15 bases lying between them. Germline V lookup: CDR1 SQVTM, CDR2 ANQGSEA. As DNA, the CDR3 is TGCAGCGCTGGCGGGGGGAGCGATCAGCCCCAGCATTTT. Amino acid sequence: CSAGGGSDQPQHF.

The V and J genes are TRBV5-5 and TRBJ1-1, with TRBD1 matching over 9 bases. Per the germline V gene, CDR1 is SGHKS and CDR2 is YYEKEE (reference sequence). V was clipped by 0 bases and J by 4 bases; unmatched bases: 4. This CDR3 contains 15 residues. CDR3 bases: TGTGCCAGCAGCTTGGGGGGACAGGGTGGCACTGAAGCTTTCTTT. Amino acid sequence: CASSLGGQGGTEAFF.

The chain uses TRBV6-5 and TRBJ1-5; no definite D call. This CDR3 has 13 amino acids. V gave up 9 bases and J gave up 3 bases, with 12 bases separating them. The germline V gene has CDR1 MNHEY and CDR2 SVGAGI. The CDR3 reads CASQSNDNQPQHF. The CDR3 nucleotides are TGTGCCAGTCAGAGTAATGACAATCAGCCCCAGCATTTT.

This clone was seen just once. This chain connects TRBV9 to TRBJ2-3; 7 nucleotides align to TRBD2. The V segment lost 1 base and the J segment 0 bases; nucleotides outside the gene matches: 2. The CDR3 covers 15 residues. CDR1 and CDR2 (germline): SGDLS, YYNGEE. CDR3: CASSVRAGSTDTQYF. CDR3 coding DNA: TGTGCCAGCAGCGTAAGAGCGGGGAGCACAGATACGCAGTATTTT. The full variable domain, its missing parts supplied by reference TRBV9 and TRBJ2-3, is DSGVTQTPKHLITATGQRVTLRCSPRSGDLSVYWYQQSLDQGLQFLIQYYNGEERAKGNILERFSAQQFPDLHSELNLSSLELGDSALYFCASSVRAGSTDTQYFGPGTRLTVL.

The V call is TRBV2, the J call TRBJ1-2; 8 nucleotides match TRBD1. The CDR3 covers 14 residues. Germline V CDR1 and CDR2: SNHLY, FYNNEI. Trimming removed 7 bases from V and 5 bases from J; junction bases left unmatched: 9. This chain's CDR3 is CASIRPGGSYGYTF. The DNA for the CDR3 is TGTGCCAGCATTAGGCCAGGGGGCTCGTATGGCTACACCTTC.

The CDR3 reads CASSKQGAWGYTF. CDR3 nucleotides: TGTGCCAGCAGTAAACAGGGGGCCTGGGGCTACACCTTC. The chain is built from TRBV6-5 and TRBJ1-2; 9 bases map to TRBD1. Trimming cost V 5 bases and J 8 bases; bases outside gene matches: 6. Germline V lookup: CDR1 MNHEY, CDR2 SVGAGI. The CDR3 extends over 13 amino acids.

This CDR3 reads CASSYLGHHQETQYF. The CDR3 region has the DNA TGCGCCAGCAGCTACTTGGGCCATCACCAAGAGACCCAGTACTTC. The chain combines TRBV5-1 with TRBJ2-5; D call uncertain. CDR3 size: 15 residues. Germline V CDR1 and CDR2: SGHRS, YFSETQ. The V and J ends lost 3 bases and 0 bases respectively, with 12 bases between them. Combining the CDR3 with reference TRBV5-1 and TRBJ2-5 gives the whole variable domain KAGVTQTPRYLIKTRGQQVTLSCSPISGHRSVSWYQQTPGQGLQFLFEYFSETQRNKGNFPGRFSGRQFSNSRSEMNVSTLELGDSALYLCASSYLGHHQETQYFGPGTRLLVL.

This chain links TRBV15 with TRBJ2-7; D is ambiguous. Germline CDR1 LNHNV, CDR2 YYDKDF (reference sequence). The length of the CDR3 is 13 residues. V was cut by 1 base and J by 5 bases, with 9 bases left in between. The CDR3 here is CATSRVRNHEQYF. For the CDR3, the DNA is TGTGCCACCAGCAGAGTCCGAAACCACGAGCAGTACTTC.

The rearrangement links TRBV6-2 or TRBV6-3 to TRBJ1-4; D remains ambiguous. CDR1 MNHEY and CDR2 SVGEGT come from the germline V gene. There are 15 residues in the CDR3. V was pared by 2 bases and J by 0 bases, with 7 bases between. CDR3 bases: TGTGCCAGCAGTTACGAGAGAACAACTAATGAAAAACTGTTTTTT. Translating it yields CASSYERTTNEKLFF.

The chain uses TRBV7-3 and TRBJ2-1, with a tentative D call TRBD2 (6 bases). V was pared by 1 base and J by 6 bases, with 13 bases between. CDR3 length: 15 amino acids. CDR1 and CDR2 from the germline V gene are SGHTA and FQGTGA. For the CDR3, the DNA is TGTGCCAGCAGCTTAAATGACTACGGGGGCAATGAGCAGTTCTTC. This encodes CASSLNDYGGNEQFF.